The entry below describes one TCR beta chain. What it binds is unknown. All the people who gave samples were healthy bone marrow donors. Primers for the PCR totalled 60 Vbeta and 13 Jbeta. The data were produced by immunoSEQ multiplex PCR, yet TCRdb's version contains in-frame clones alone and is incomplete. Of about 210,000 clones listed, around 79% are singletons. The data were obtained in a study of cytomegalovirus exposure and HLA in healthy donors. Study-wide findings and caveats: Evidence from a later analysis indicated that most CMV-associated TCR beta chains looked HLA-restricted. Accurate prediction of HLA-A and HLA-B alleles (for most subjects) was reportedly achieved from TCR beta sequences.

Germline trimming cut 2 bases from V and 0 bases from J; bases unmatched to any gene: 6. The length of the CDR3 is 17 residues. The germline V gene has CDR1 SGHTA and CDR2 FQGNSA. This TCR derives from a male donor in good health and CMV-seronegative. V usage is TRBV7-2 and J usage is TRBJ1-5, with TRBD1 identical over 8 bases. Sequenced material: PBMCs. CDR3 protein: CASSLTGQAYSNQPQHF. Written as DNA, the CDR3 is TGTGCCAGCAGCTTAACGGGACAGGCTTATAGCAATCAGCCCCAGCATTTT.